A selection of T cell receptor beta chains follows, all from one sample in a study of cytomegalovirus exposure and HLA in healthy donors. Method: immunoSEQ multiplex PCR; TCRdb's copy keeps in-frame clones and lacks some. The table has under 110,000 clones, 65% to 80% seen once. Sequencing used PBMCs. The receptors originated from a man aged 55 to 69 in good health and CMV-seronegative. Both conserved end residues are part of each CDR3. Fields, in order: D gene, clone size, V gene, J gene, CDR3 protein, CDR3 DNA. A D gene is named only where the DNA matches it firmly. Clone size is shown for a subset of rows, as once, few, many or a class of expanded clone.

D: .
size: .
V: TRBV5-1
J: TRBJ2-5
CDR3: CASSFGQGEETQYF
DNA: TGCGCCAGCAGCTTTGGCCAGGGCGAAGAGACCCAGTACTTC

D: .
size: .
V: TRBV5-1
J: TRBJ1-1
CDR3: CASSSRDTYTEAFF
DNA: TGCGCCAGCAGCTCCCGGGACACATACACTGAAGCTTTCTTT

D: TRBD2
size: .
V: TRBV29-1
J: TRBJ2-5
CDR3: CSVGPGLAGTGAQYF
DNA: TGCAGCGTCGGCCCGGGACTAGCGGGGACGGGGGCCCAGTACTTC

D: .
size: .
V: TRBV14
J: TRBJ2-5
CDR3: CASSQDWATSRWETQYF
DNA: TGTGCCAGCAGCCAAGATTGGGCTACCAGTCGTTGGGAGACCCAGTACTTC

D: .
size: .
V: TRBV27
J: TRBJ1-2
CDR3: CASSSVMHEDYGYTF
DNA: TGTGCCAGCAGTTCCGTCATGCATGAGGACTATGGCTACACCTTC

D: .
size: .
V: TRBV6-5
J: TRBJ1-1
CDR3: CASPGPMTGESEAFF
DNA: TGTGCCAGCCCAGGGCCAATGACGGGGGAATCTGAAGCTTTCTTT

D: .
size: .
V: TRBV30
J: TRBJ2-5
CDR3: CAWSIQGVQETQYF
DNA: TGTGCCTGGAGTATACAAGGGGTTCAAGAGACCCAGTACTTC

D: .
size: .
V: TRBV9
J: TRBJ2-5
CDR3: CASSDLGGAGETQYF
DNA: TGTGCCAGCAGCGATTTGGGGGGGGCGGGGGAGACCCAGTACTTC

D: TRBD2
size: .
V: TRBV27
J: TRBJ2-5
CDR3: CASSSPSGGAETQYF
DNA: TGTGCCAGCAGTTCCCCTAGCGGGGGGGCAGAGACCCAGTACTTC

D: .
size: .
V: TRBV6-5
J: TRBJ1-1
CDR3: CASTTPGARTEAFF
DNA: TGTGCCAGCACTACACCAGGGGCGCGAACTGAAGCTTTCTTT

D: .
size: .
V: TRBV7-2
J: TRBJ2-2
CDR3: CASSLGGLTGELFF
DNA: TGTGCCAGCAGCTTAGGCGGCCTCACCGGGGAGCTGTTTTTT

D: TRBD2
size: .
V: TRBV4-3
J: TRBJ2-1
CDR3: CASSQLAGGSYNEQFF
DNA: TGCGCCAGCAGCCAGCTAGCGGGGGGCTCCTACAATGAGCAGTTCTTC

D: .
size: .
V: TRBV2
J: TRBJ2-5
CDR3: CASRRGLETQYF
DNA: TGTGCCAGCAGGAGGGGGTTGGAGACCCAGTACTTC

D: .
size: .
V: TRBV5-4
J: TRBJ1-2
CDR3: CASSLNGVNYGYTF
DNA: TGTGCCAGCAGCTTGAACGGAGTTAACTATGGCTACACCTTC

D: TRBD1
size: few
V: TRBV6-5
J: TRBJ1-2
CDR3: CASSYGTAQGYGYTF
DNA: TGTGCCAGCAGTTACGGGACAGCACAGGGCTATGGCTACACCTTC

D: .
size: .
V: TRBV28
J: TRBJ2-5
CDR3: CASTGLGGNQETQYF
DNA: TGTGCCAGCACCGGGCTAGGGGGAAATCAAGAGACCCAGTACTTC

D: TRBD1
size: once
V: TRBV5-1
J: TRBJ2-1
CDR3: CASRKGQADAYNEQFF
DNA: TGCGCCAGCCGCAAGGGACAGGCTGACGCCTACAATGAGCAGTTCTTC

D: .
size: .
V: TRBV5-1
J: TRBJ2-1
CDR3: CASSYDRHNEQFF
DNA: TGCGCCAGCAGCTACGACCGACATAATGAGCAGTTCTTC

D: TRBD1
size: .
V: TRBV10-3
J: TRBJ1-6
CDR3: CAIRGDSFNSPLHF
DNA: TGTGCCATCAGAGGGGACAGCTTTAATTCACCCCTCCACTTT

D: TRBD1
size: .
V: TRBV5-1
J: TRBJ2-1
CDR3: CASSRGQGSGGNEQFF
DNA: TGCGCCAGCAGCAGGGGACAGGGTTCAGGGGGGAATGAGCAGTTCTTC

D: TRBD2
size: .
V: TRBV6-6
J: TRBJ2-5
CDR3: CAAAGGATVETQYF
DNA: TGTGCCGCCGCGGGGGGGGCGACGGTTGAGACCCAGTACTTC

D: .
size: .
V: TRBV19
J: TRBJ1-2
CDR3: CASRGTGKGYGYTF
DNA: TGTGCCAGTAGGGGTACAGGGAAGGGTTATGGCTACACCTTC

D: .
size: few
V: TRBV4-3
J: TRBJ1-2
CDR3: CASSQGRSNYGYTF
DNA: TGCGCCAGCAGCCAAGGCAGAAGTAACTATGGCTACACCTTC

D: .
size: few
V: TRBV5-1
J: TRBJ2-1
CDR3: CASSASTSYNEQFF
DNA: TGCGCCAGCAGCGCGTCCACCTCCTACAATGAGCAGTTCTTC

D: .
size: .
V: TRBV27
J: TRBJ1-5
CDR3: CASSFMGGQPQHF
DNA: TGTGCCAGCAGTTTTATGGGAGGTCAGCCCCAGCATTTT

D: TRBD1
size: once
V: TRBV5-1
J: TRBJ2-5
CDR3: CASSLAPQGARETQYF
DNA: TGCGCCAGCAGCTTGGCCCCACAGGGGGCGAGAGAGACCCAGTACTTC

D: TRBD2
size: .
V: TRBV2
J: TRBJ2-5
CDR3: CASRWTSAESETQYF
DNA: TGTGCCAGCAGGTGGACTAGCGCTGAATCGGAGACCCAGTACTTC

D: TRBD1
size: .
V: TRBV28
J: TRBJ1-4
CDR3: CASSAGQGREKLFF
DNA: TGTGCCAGCAGTGCCGGACAGGGACGGGAAAAACTGTTTTTT

D: .
size: .
V: TRBV6-1
J: TRBJ1-5
CDR3: CASSDPGGQPQHF
DNA: TGTGCCAGCAGTGACCCGGGGGGCCAGCCCCAGCATTTT

D: .
size: .
V: TRBV11-2
J: TRBJ1-1
CDR3: CASSWPLGGQHTEAFF
DNA: TGTGCCAGCAGCTGGCCGCTGGGGGGGCAACACACTGAAGCTTTCTTT

D: TRBD1
size: once
V: TRBV6-5
J: TRBJ1-2
CDR3: CASSYLSQGALGYTF
DNA: TGTGCCAGCAGTTACCTGTCCCAGGGGGCGCTTGGCTACACCTTC

D: .
size: .
V: TRBV10-3
J: TRBJ2-3
CDR3: CASGTPTDTQYF
DNA: TGTGCCTCCGGGACACCAACAGATACGCAGTATTTT